The T cell receptor beta chain under discussion was sequenced for a study of T cells in Graves' hyperthyroidism and ophthalmopathy. Findings and limits, study-wide: Ophthalmopathy and stable hyperthyroidism were separated by a 13 V-J model.

This clonotype appeared many times. Its antigen is unidentified. From germline, CDR1 is SGHVS and CDR2 FNYEAQ. Trimming took off 5 bases at V and 3 bases at J, with 29 bases between the two ends. The CDR3 loop spans 19 amino acids. The source of the PBMCs was approximately 9.5 ml of fresh peripheral blood. Amplification yielded TCR beta CDR3 regions, with RNA transcripts as the source. HTBI primers were employed in a first-round RT-PCR of the TCR CDR3. MiXCR, applied by TCRdb to the multiplex PCR reads, yields one record per CDR3 protein. The sample carries approximately 600,000 distinct CDR3 sequences, approximately 15% recorded once.

The sequenced material came from blood. The receptor's source is a woman younger than 30 with Graves' ophthalmopathy. The rearrangement uses TRBV7-6 and TRBJ2-7; maybe TRBD2 (8 bases). The CDR3 DNA is TGTGCCAGCAGCCTCCTAGCGGGTACGGGACAGATCATTCTCTACGAGCAGTACTTC. Protein sequence: CASSLLAGTGQIILYEQYF.